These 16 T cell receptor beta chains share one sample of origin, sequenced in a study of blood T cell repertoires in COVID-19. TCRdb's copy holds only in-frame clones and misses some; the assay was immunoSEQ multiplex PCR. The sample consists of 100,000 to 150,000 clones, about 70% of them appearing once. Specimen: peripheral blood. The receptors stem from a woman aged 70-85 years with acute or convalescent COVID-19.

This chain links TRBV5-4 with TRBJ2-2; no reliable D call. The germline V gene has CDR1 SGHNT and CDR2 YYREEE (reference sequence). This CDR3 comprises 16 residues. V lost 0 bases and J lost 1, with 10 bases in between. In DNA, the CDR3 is TGTGCCAGCAGCTTGGGGGCAGGCGTGAACACCGGGGAGCTGTTTTTT. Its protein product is CASSLGAGVNTGELFF.

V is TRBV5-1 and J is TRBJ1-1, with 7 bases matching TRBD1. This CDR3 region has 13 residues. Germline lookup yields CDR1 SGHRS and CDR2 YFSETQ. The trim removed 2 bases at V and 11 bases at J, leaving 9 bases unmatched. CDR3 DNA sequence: TGCGCCAGCAGCTTACAGGGGAAAGGTGTCGCTTTCTTT. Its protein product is CASSLQGKGVAFF.

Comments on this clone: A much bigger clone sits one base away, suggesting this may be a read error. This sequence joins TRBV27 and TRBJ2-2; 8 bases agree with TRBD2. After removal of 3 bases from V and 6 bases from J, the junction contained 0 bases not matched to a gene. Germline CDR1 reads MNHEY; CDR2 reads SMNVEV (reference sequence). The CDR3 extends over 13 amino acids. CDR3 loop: CASSLGLAGELFF. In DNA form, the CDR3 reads TGTGCCAGCAGTTTGGGACTAGCCGGGGAGCTGTTTTTT.

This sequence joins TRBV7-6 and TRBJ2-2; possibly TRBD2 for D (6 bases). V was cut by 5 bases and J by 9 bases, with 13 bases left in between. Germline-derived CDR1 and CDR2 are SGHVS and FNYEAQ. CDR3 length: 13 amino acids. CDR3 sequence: CASSPAGSRELFF. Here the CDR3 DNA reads TGTGCCAGCAGCCCCGCGGGGAGCCGGGAGCTGTTTTTT. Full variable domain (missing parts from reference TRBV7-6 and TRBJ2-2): GAGVSQSPRYKVTKRGQDVALRCDPISGHVSLYWYRQALGQGPEFLTYFNYEAQQDKSGLPNDRFSAERPEGSISTLTIQRTEQRDSAMYRCASSPAGSRELFFGEGSRLTVL.

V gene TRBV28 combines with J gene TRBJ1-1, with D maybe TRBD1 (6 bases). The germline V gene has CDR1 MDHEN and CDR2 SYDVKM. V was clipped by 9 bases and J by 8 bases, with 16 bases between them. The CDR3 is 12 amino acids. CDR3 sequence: CASTTGLTEAFF. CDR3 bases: TGTGCCAGTACTACAGGGCTGACAGAAGCTTTCTTT.

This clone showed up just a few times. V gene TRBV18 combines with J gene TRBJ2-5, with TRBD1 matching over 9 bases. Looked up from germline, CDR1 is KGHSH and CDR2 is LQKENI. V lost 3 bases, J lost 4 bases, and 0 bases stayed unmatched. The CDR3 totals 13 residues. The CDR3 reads CASSPDRGETQYF. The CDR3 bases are TGTGCCAGCTCACCGGACAGGGGAGAGACCCAGTACTTC.

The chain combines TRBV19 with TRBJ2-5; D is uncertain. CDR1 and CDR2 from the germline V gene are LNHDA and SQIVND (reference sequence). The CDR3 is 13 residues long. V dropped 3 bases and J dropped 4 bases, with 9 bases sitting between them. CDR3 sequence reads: CASSIFSSETQYF. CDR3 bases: TGTGCCAGTAGTATTTTTAGTTCAGAGACCCAGTACTTC. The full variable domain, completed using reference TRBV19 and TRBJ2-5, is DGGITQSPKYLFRKEGQNVTLSCEQNLNHDAMYWYRQDPGQGLRLIYYSQIVNDFQKGDIAEGYSVSREKKESFPLTVTSAQKNPTAFYLCASSIFSSETQYFGPGTRLLVL.

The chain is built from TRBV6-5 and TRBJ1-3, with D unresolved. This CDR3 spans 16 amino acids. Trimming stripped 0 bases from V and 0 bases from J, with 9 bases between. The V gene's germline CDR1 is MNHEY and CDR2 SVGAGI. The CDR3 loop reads CASSYSRPSSGNTIYF. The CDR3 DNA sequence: TGTGCCAGCAGTTACTCGAGGCCGAGCTCTGGAAACACCATATATTTT.

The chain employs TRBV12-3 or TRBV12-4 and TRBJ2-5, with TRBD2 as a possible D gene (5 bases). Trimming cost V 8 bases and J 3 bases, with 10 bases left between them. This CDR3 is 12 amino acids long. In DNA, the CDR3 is TGTGCCAGCGGACTCGGAGAAGAGACCCAGTACTTC. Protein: CASGLGEETQYF.

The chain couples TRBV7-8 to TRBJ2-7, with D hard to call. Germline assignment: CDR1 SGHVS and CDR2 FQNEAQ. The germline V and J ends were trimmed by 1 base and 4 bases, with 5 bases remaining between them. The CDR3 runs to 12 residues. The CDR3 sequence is CASSLVAYEQYF. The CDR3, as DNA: TGTGCCAGCAGCTTAGTGGCATACGAGCAGTACTTC.

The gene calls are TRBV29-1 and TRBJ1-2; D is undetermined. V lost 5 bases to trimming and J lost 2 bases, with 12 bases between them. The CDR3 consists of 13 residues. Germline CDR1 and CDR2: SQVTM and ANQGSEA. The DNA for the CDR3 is TGCAGCGTTCGTTCTACAGAGAACTATGGCTACACCTTC. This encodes CSVRSTENYGYTF.

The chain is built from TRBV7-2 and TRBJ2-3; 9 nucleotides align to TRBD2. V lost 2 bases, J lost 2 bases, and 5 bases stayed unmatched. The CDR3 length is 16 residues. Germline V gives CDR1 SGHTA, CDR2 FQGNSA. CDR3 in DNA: TGTGCCAGCAGCTTATCCGGCGGGAGGGCCACAGATACGCAGTATTTT. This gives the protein CASSLSGGRATDTQYF.

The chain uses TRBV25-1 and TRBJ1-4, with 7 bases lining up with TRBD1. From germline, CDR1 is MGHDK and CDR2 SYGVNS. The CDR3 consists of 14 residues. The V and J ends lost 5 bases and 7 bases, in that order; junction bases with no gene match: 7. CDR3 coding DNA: TGTGCCAGCAGTCCCAGGGGGGCGGGTGAAAAACTGTTTTTT. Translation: CASSPRGAGEKLFF. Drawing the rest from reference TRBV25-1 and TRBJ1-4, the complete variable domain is EADIYQTPRYLVIGTGKKITLECSQTMGHDKMYWYQQDPGMELHLIHYSYGVNSTEKGDLSSESTVSRIRTEHFPLTLESARPSHTSQYLCASSPRGAGEKLFFGSGTQLSVL.

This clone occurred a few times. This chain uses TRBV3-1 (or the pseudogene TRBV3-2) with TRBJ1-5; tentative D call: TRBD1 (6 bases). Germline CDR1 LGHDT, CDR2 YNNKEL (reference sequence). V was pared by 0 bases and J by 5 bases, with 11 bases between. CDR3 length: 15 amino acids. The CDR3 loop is CASSQDTGKHQPQHF. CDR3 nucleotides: TGTGCCAGCAGCCAAGATACAGGGAAGCATCAGCCCCAGCATTTT.

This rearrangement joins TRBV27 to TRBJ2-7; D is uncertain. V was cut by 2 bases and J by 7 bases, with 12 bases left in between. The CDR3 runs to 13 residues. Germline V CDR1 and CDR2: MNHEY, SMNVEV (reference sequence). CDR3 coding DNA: TGTGCCAGCAGTTTACTCCCCCCGAGAGAGCAGTACTTC. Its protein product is CASSLLPPREQYF.

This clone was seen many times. The CDR3 loop reads CASRYTSRGSYEQYF. CDR3 bases: TGTGCCAGTAGATATACTAGCCGTGGGAGCTACGAGCAGTACTTC. V gene TRBV19 combines with J gene TRBJ2-7; D possibly corresponds to TRBD2 (6 bases). The V end lost 6 bases, the J end lost 3 bases, and 18 bases lay between the germline ends. CDR1 is LNHDA and CDR2 is SQIVND in the germline V gene (reference sequence). This CDR3 is 15 amino acids long. The whole variable domain, remainder taken from reference TRBV19 and TRBJ2-7, is DGGITQSPKYLFRKEGQNVTLSCEQNLNHDAMYWYRQDPGQGLRLIYYSQIVNDFQKGDIAEGYSVSREKKESFPLTVTSAQKNPTAFYLCASRYTSRGSYEQYFGPGTRLTVT.